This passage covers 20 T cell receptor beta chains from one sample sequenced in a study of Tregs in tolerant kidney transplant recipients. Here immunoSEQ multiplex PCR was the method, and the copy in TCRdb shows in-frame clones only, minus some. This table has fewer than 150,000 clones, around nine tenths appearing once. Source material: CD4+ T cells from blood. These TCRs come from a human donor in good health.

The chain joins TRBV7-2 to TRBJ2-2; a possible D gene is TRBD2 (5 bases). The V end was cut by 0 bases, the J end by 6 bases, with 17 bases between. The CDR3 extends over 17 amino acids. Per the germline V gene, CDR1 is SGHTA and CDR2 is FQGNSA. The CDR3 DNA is TGTGCCAGCAGCTTAGCCTTCTTGTCGGGGTTTTCCGGGGAGCTGTTTTTT. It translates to CASSLAFLSGFSGELFF.

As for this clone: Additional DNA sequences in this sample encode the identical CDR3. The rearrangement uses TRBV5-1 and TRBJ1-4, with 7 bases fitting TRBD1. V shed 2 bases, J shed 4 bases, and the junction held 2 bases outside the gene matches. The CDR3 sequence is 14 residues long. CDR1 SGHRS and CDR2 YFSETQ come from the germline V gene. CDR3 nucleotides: TGCGCCAGCAGCTTACAGGGGCTTAATGAAAAACTGTTTTTT. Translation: CASSLQGLNEKLFF.

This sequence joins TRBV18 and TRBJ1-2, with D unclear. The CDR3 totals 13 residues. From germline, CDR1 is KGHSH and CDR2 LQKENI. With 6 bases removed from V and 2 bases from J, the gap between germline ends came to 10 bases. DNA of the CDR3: TGTGCCAGCTCGGAAGCGGTAAACTATGGCTACACCTTC. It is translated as CASSEAVNYGYTF.

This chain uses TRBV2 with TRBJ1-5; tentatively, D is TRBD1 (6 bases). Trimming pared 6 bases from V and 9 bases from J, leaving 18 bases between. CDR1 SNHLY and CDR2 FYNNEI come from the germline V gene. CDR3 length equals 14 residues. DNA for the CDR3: TGTGCCAGCAGGGCGGACAGCCGTATGAGGCCCCAGCATTTT. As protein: CASRADSRMRPQHF.

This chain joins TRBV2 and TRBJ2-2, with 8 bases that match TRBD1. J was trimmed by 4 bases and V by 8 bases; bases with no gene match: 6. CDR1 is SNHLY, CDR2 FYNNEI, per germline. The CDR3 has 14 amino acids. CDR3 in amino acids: CASRVTGATGELFF. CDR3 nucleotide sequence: TGTGCCAGCCGGGTGACAGGGGCCACCGGGGAGCTGTTTTTT.

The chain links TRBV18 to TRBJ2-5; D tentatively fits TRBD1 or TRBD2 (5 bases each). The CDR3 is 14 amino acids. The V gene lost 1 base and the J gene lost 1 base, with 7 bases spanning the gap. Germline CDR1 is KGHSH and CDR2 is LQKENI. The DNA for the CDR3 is TGTGCCAGCTCACCACGGGACGGCCAAGAGACCCAGTACTTC. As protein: CASSPRDGQETQYF.

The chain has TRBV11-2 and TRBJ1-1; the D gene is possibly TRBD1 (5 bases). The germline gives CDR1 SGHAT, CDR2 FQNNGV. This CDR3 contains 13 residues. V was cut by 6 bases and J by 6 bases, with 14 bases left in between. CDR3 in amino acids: CASRPNGAPEAFF. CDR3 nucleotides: TGTGCCAGCAGGCCGAACGGGGCCCCTGAAGCTTTCTTT. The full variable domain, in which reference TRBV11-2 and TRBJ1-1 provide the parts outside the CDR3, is EAGVAQSPRYKIIEKRQSVAFWCNPISGHATLYWYQQILGQGPKLLIQFQNNGVVDDSQLPKDRFSAERLKGVDSTLKIQPAKLEDSAVYLCASRPNGAPEAFFGQGTRLTVV.

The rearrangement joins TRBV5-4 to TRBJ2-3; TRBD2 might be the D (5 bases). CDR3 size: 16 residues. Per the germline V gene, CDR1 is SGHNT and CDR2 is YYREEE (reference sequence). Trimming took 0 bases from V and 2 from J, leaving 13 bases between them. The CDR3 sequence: CASSLGWELSTDTQYF. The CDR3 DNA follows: TGTGCCAGCAGCTTGGGGTGGGAGCTTTCCACAGATACGCAGTATTTT.

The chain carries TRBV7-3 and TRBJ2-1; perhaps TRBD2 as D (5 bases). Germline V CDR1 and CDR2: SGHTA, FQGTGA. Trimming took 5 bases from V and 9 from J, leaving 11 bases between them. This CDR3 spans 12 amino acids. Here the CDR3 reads CASSPRGGEQFF. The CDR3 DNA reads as TGTGCCAGCAGCCCTCGTGGAGGTGAGCAGTTCTTC.

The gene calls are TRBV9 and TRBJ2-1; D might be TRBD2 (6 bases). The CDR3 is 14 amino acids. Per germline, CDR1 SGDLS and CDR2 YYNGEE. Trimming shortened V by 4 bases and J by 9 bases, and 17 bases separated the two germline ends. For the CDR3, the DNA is TGTGCCAGCAGCCTCCGACGGGAGTGGAGTGAGCAGTTCTTC. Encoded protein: CASSLRREWSEQFF.

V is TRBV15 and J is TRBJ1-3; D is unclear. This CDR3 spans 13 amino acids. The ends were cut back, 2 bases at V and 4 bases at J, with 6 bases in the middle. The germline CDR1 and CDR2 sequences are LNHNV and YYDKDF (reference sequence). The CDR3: CATSRPGGNTIYF. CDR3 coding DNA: TGTGCCACCAGCAGACCGGGGGGAAACACCATATATTTT.

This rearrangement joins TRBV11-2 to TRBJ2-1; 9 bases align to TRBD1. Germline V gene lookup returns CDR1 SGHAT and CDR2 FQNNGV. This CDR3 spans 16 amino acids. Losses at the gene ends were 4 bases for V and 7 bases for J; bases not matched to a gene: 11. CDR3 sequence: CASSSFGTGIRNEQFF. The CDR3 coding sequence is TGTGCCAGCAGCTCGTTTGGGACAGGGATAAGGAATGAGCAGTTCTTC.

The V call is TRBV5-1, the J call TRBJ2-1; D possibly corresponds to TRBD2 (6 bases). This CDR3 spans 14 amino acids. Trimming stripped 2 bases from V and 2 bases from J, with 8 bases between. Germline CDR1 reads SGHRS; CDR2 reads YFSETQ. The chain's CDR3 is CASSLASAYNEQFF. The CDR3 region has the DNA TGCGCCAGCAGCTTAGCTAGCGCCTACAATGAGCAGTTCTTC.

In DNA form, the CDR3 reads TGCGCCAGCAGCCAAGCGGAAGTGGGCTCTGGAAACACCATATATTTT. The encoded protein is CASSQAEVGSGNTIYF. This chain uses TRBV4-1 with TRBJ1-3, with D hard to call. This CDR3 has 16 residues. V dropped 1 base and J dropped 0 bases, with 10 bases sitting between them. The V gene's germline CDR1 is MGHRA and CDR2 YSYEKL.

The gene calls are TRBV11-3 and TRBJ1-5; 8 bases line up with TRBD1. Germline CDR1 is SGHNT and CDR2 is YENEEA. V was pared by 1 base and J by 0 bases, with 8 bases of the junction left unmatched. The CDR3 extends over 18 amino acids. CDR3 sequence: CASSLGRGRPDSNQPQHF. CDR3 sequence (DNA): TGTGCCAGCAGCTTAGGCAGGGGGCGCCCCGATAGCAATCAGCCCCAGCATTTT.

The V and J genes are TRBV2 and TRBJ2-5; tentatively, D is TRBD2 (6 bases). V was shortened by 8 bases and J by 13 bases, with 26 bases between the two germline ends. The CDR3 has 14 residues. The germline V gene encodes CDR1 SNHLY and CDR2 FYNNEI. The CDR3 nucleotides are TGTGCCAGCGAATATCTGGAGGGCTCTCGCCCTGCGTACTTC. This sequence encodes CASEYLEGSRPAYF.

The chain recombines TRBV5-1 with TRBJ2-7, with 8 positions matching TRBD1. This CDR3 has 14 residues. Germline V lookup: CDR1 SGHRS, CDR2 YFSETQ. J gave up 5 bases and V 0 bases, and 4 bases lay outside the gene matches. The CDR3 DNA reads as TGCGCCAGCAGCTTGGACAGGGGGAACCACGAGCAGTACTTC. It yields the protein CASSLDRGNHEQYF.

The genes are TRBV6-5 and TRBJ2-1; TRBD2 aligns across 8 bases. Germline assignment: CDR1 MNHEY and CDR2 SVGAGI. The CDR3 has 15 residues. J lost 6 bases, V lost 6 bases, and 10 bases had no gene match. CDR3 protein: CASSREGGILNEQFF. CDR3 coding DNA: TGTGCCAGCAGCCGGGAGGGAGGGATCCTCAATGAGCAGTTCTTC.

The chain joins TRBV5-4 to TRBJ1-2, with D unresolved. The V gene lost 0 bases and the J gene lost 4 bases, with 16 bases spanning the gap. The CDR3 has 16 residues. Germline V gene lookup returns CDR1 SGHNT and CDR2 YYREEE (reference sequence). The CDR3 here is CASSLAPRVVSYGYTF. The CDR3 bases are TGTGCCAGCAGCTTGGCCCCTAGGGTGGTCAGCTATGGCTACACCTTC. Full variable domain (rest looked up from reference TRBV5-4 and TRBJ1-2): ETGVTQSPTHLIKTRGQQVTLRCSSQSGHNTVSWYQQALGQGPQFIFQYYREEENGRGNFPPRFSGLQFPNYSSELNVNALELDDSALYLCASSLAPRVVSYGYTFGSGTRLTVV.

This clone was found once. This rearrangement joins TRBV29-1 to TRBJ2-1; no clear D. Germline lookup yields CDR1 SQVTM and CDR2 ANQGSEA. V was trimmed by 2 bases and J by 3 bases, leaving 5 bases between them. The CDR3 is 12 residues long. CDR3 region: CSVERVYNEQFF. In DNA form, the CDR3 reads TGCAGCGTTGAAAGAGTCTACAATGAGCAGTTCTTC.